Presented here are 25 T cell receptor beta chains from one specimen sequenced in a study of graft-versus-host responses after intestinal transplantation. Generated by immunoSEQ multiplex PCR, the TCRdb table keeps only in-frame clones and is missing some. Of some 22,000 clones detected, 90% to 95% appear once; the ten largest clones hold 1.5% to 2.5%. Sequenced here: PBMCs, sampled about 41 days after intestinal transplant. Receptors were obtained from a human patient who received an intestinal transplant, so some T cells may come from the graft donor.

The chain employs TRBV10-1 and TRBJ2-3; D possibly corresponds to TRBD2 (5 bases). Deletions cut 4 bases from V and 0 bases from J, with 8 bases between. This CDR3 spans 14 amino acids. Per germline, CDR1 WNHNN and CDR2 SYGVQD (reference sequence). This CDR3 is CASSAKRSTDTQYF. CDR3 in DNA: TGCGCCAGCAGTGCAAAGCGGAGCACAGATACGCAGTATTTT.

The chain links TRBV28 to TRBJ1-3; 8 bases agree with TRBD1. The germline CDR1 and CDR2 sequences are MDHEN and SYDVKM. The CDR3 consists of 16 residues. J gave up 0 bases and V 5 bases, and 6 bases lay outside the gene matches. The CDR3 sequence: CASSNRDRTSGNTIYF. Written as DNA, the CDR3 is TGTGCCAGCAGTAACCGGGACAGGACCTCTGGAAACACCATATATTTT.

The gene calls are TRBV11-1 and TRBJ2-7; D uncertain. V lost 0 bases, J lost 1 base, and 7 bases lay in between. The CDR3 length is 14 residues. The germline gives CDR1 SGHAT, CDR2 FQDESV (reference sequence). CDR3 amino acids: CASSLAGRSYEQYF. The CDR3 DNA sequence: TGTGCCAGCAGCTTAGCAGGTAGGTCCTACGAGCAGTACTTC. Full variable domain (missing parts from reference TRBV11-1 and TRBJ2-7): EAEVAQSPRYKITEKSQAVAFWCDPISGHATLYWYRQILGQGPELLVQFQDESVVDDSQLPKDRFSAERLKGVDSTLKIQPAELGDSAMYLCASSLAGRSYEQYFGPGTRLTVT.

This chain links TRBV2 with TRBJ2-1; no firm D call. The CDR3 runs to 17 residues. Germline V CDR1 and CDR2: SNHLY, FYNNEI. V lost 11 bases to trimming and J lost 0 bases, with 23 bases between them. CDR3: CAVTSPARTSSYNEQFF. The CDR3 nucleotides are TGTGCCGTTACCTCCCCGGCGCGGACGAGCTCCTACAATGAGCAGTTCTTC.

J is TRBJ2-1 and V is TRBV25-1; 9 nucleotides match TRBD2. V was clipped by 1 base and J by 7 bases; unmatched bases: 8. CDR1 and CDR2 from the germline V gene are MGHDK and SYGVNS. The CDR3 covers 16 residues. In DNA form, the CDR3 reads TGTGCCAGCAGTGAATTAAGCGGGAGGCCGGGGAATGAGCAGTTCTTC. Protein: CASSELSGRPGNEQFF.

This rearrangement joins TRBV5-8 to TRBJ2-7; possible D gene TRBD2, 5 bases. V was pared by 0 bases and J by 3 bases, with 10 bases between. Germline lookup yields CDR1 SGHTS and CDR2 YDEGEE. The CDR3 length is 14 residues. The CDR3 region has the DNA TGTGCCAGCAGCTTGGCTCCGGCGGGCTACGAGCAGTACTTC. Translating it yields CASSLAPAGYEQYF.

This chain joins TRBV7-9 and TRBJ2-7; D may be TRBD1 (6 bases). CDR1 and CDR2 (germline): SEHNR, FQNEAQ (reference sequence). V was pared by 0 bases and J by 9 bases, with 12 bases between. The CDR3 contains 13 residues. CDR3 residues: CASSLATGTWQYF. The DNA for the CDR3 is TGTGCCAGCAGCTTAGCGACAGGTACATGGCAGTACTTC. Full variable domain (missing parts from reference TRBV7-9 and TRBJ2-7): DTGVSQNPRHKITKRGQNVTFRCDPISEHNRLYWYRQTLGQGPEFLTYFQNEAQLEKSRLLSDRFSAERPKGSFSTLEIQRTEQGDSAMYLCASSLATGTWQYFGPGTRLTVT.

This clone has just a few counts. This chain connects TRBV19 to TRBJ1-5; tentative D call: TRBD1 (6 bases). This CDR3 is 14 amino acids long. The V gene's germline CDR1 is LNHDA and CDR2 SQIVND (reference sequence). V gave up 2 bases and J gave up 5 bases, with 10 bases separating them. CDR3 residues: CASSIWGAHQPQHF. Here the CDR3 DNA reads TGTGCCAGTAGTATATGGGGGGCTCATCAGCCCCAGCATTTT.

The chain combines TRBV19 with TRBJ2-7; tentative D call: TRBD2 (6 bases). The CDR3 consists of 14 residues. Germline CDR1 LNHDA, CDR2 SQIVND (reference sequence). Trimming left V 0 bases short and J 3 bases short, with 9 bases between. Written as DNA, the CDR3 is TGTGCCAGTAGTATAGACGGGGGAGGCTACGAGCAGTACTTC. It encodes CASSIDGGGYEQYF.

DNA for the CDR3: TGTGCCAGCAGCCCAACGGCTAGATCGTTTCCCGGGGAGCTGTTTTTT. It is translated as CASSPTARSFPGELFF. The chain uses TRBV5-4 and TRBJ2-2, with no clear D. Germline assignment: CDR1 SGHNT and CDR2 YYREEE (reference sequence). The CDR3 is 16 amino acids. Deletions cut 4 bases from V and 6 bases from J, with 19 bases between. The full variable domain, in which reference TRBV5-4 and TRBJ2-2 provide the parts outside the CDR3, is ETGVTQSPTHLIKTRGQQVTLRCSSQSGHNTVSWYQQALGQGPQFIFQYYREEENGRGNFPPRFSGLQFPNYSSELNVNALELDDSALYLCASSPTARSFPGELFFGEGSRLTVL.

This chain links TRBV5-4 with TRBJ2-2; possibly TRBD2 for D (6 bases). V lost 4 bases, J lost 2 bases, and 12 bases lay in between. The CDR3 has 15 residues. The germline V gene encodes CDR1 SGHNT and CDR2 YYREEE (reference sequence). The CDR3 is CASSKPGLNTGELFF. In DNA form, the CDR3 reads TGTGCCAGCAGCAAACCGGGACTCAACACCGGGGAGCTGTTTTTT.

V gene TRBV5-4 combines with J gene TRBJ1-1; D gene ambiguous. This CDR3 region has 12 residues. The germline V and J ends were trimmed by 2 bases and 2 bases, with 4 bases remaining between them. Germline values: CDR1 SGHNT, CDR2 YYREEE (reference sequence). CDR3 sequence (DNA): TGTGCCAGCAGCTTTTCCAACACTGAAGCTTTCTTT. This encodes CASSFSNTEAFF.

V usage is TRBV5-6 and J usage is TRBJ2-6, with D perhaps being TRBD1 or TRBD2 (5 bases each). V gave up 2 bases and J gave up 4 bases, with 7 bases separating them. Germline-derived CDR1 and CDR2 are SGHDT and YYEEEE. This CDR3 contains 14 residues. The CDR3 DNA reads TGTGCCAGCAGCTTCGGGGCCGGGGCCAACGTCCTGACTTTC. It is translated as CASSFGAGANVLTF.

V usage is TRBV4-2 and J usage is TRBJ1-1; TRBD1 agrees at 8 bases. The CDR3 sequence is 16 residues long. Trimming removed 3 bases from V and 1 base from J; junction bases left unmatched: 7. Germline-derived CDR1 and CDR2 are LGHNA and YNFKEQ. The DNA for the CDR3 is TGTGCCAGCAGCCATCCCGGGACAGGCCCGAACACTGAAGCTTTCTTT. Its protein product is CASSHPGTGPNTEAFF.

This clone has just one count. V and J are TRBV28 and TRBJ1-5; 8 positions agree with TRBD1. The CDR3 is made up of 15 amino acids. The junction had 4 bases not matched to a gene; V was cut back by 2 bases and J by 4 bases. Germline V gene data show CDR1 as MDHEN and CDR2 as SYDVKM. CDR3 in amino acids: CASSLEDRVNQPQHF. In DNA, the CDR3 is TGTGCCAGCAGTTTAGAGGACAGGGTTAATCAGCCCCAGCATTTT.

For the CDR3, the DNA is TGTGCCAGCAGTCCTCGGCTGCTGACCGATTACAATGAGCAGTTCTTC. Its protein is CASSPRLLTDYNEQFF. V and J are TRBV28 and TRBJ2-1; the D is unclear. The CDR3 loop spans 16 amino acids. V was shortened by 5 bases and J by 4 bases, with 18 bases between the two germline ends. Germline CDR1 reads MDHEN; CDR2 reads SYDVKM.

This chain links TRBV19 with TRBJ2-1, with 13 bases identical to TRBD2. The germline V gene encodes CDR1 LNHDA and CDR2 SQIVND (reference sequence). CDR3 length: 18 amino acids. The V gene end was trimmed by 5 bases and the J gene end by 1 base; junction bases not matched to a gene: 8. CDR3: CASSPTSGREISYNEQFF. As DNA, the CDR3 is TGTGCCAGTAGTCCAACTAGCGGGAGGGAAATATCCTACAATGAGCAGTTCTTC.

The V and J genes are TRBV28 and TRBJ2-7; D ambiguous. The CDR3 spans 12 residues. Trimming took 5 bases from V and 3 from J, leaving 8 bases between them. Germline V lookup: CDR1 MDHEN, CDR2 SYDVKM. The DNA of the CDR3 is TGTGCCAGCAGTCCCGGAAACTACGAGCAGTACTTC. It encodes CASSPGNYEQYF.

CDR3: CAWSDFTDTQYF. The CDR3 bases are TGTGCCTGGAGTGACTTCACAGATACGCAGTATTTT. The rearrangement uses TRBV30 and TRBJ2-3; D call uncertain. V gave up 1 base and J gave up 2 bases, with 4 bases separating them. The CDR3 spans 12 residues. Germline V gene lookup returns CDR1 GTSNPN and CDR2 SVGIG (reference sequence).

The V gene is TRBV15, the J gene TRBJ1-5; tentatively, D is TRBD1 (6 bases). The CDR3 runs 15 residues. The V end lost 0 bases, the J end lost 5 bases, and 11 bases lay between the germline ends. CDR1 and CDR2 from the germline V gene are LNHNV and YYDKDF (reference sequence). The CDR3 loop is CATSRDRGGHQPQHF. CDR3 coding DNA: TGTGCCACCAGCAGAGATCGGGGGGGCCATCAGCCCCAGCATTTT. Full variable domain (missing parts from reference TRBV15 and TRBJ1-5): DAMVIQNPRYQVTQFGKPVTLSCSQTLNHNVMYWYQQKSSQAPKLLFHYYDKDFNNEADTPDNFQSRRPNTSFCFLDIRSPGLGDTAMYLCATSRDRGGHQPQHFGDGTRLSIL.

The chain is built from TRBV9 and TRBJ1-2; 9 nucleotides match TRBD1. J was trimmed by 5 bases and V by 2 bases; bases with no gene match: 7. This CDR3 is built from 15 residues. In germline, CDR1 is SGDLS, CDR2 YYNGEE. The CDR3 DNA sequence: TGTGCCAGCAGCGTTAACAGGGGGCGATGGTATGGCTACACCTTC. It encodes CASSVNRGRWYGYTF.

V and J are TRBV4-1 and TRBJ2-1; D gene ambiguous. CDR3 length equals 14 residues. CDR1 is MGHRA, CDR2 YSYEKL, per germline. The V and J ends lost 5 bases and 1 base respectively, with 9 bases between them. CDR3 nucleotides: TGCGCCAGCAGCAAGGCTTCGTCCTACAATGAGCAGTTCTTC. As protein: CASSKASSYNEQFF.

The rearrangement uses TRBV6-5 and TRBJ2-3; 10 bases are a match to TRBD1. This CDR3 comprises 15 residues. The germline gives CDR1 MNHEY, CDR2 SVGAGI. J gave up 3 bases and V 6 bases, and 6 bases lay outside the gene matches. In DNA form, the CDR3 reads TGTGCCAGCAGATCGACAGGGGGCAATACAGATACGCAGTATTTT. Translating gives CASRSTGGNTDTQYF.

Concerning this clone: An end of the junction does not agree with germline; a read error may underlie this. The V gene is TRBV5-1, the J gene TRBJ1-2; no clear D gene. The V gene's germline CDR1 is SGHRS and CDR2 YFSETQ. The CDR3 is made up of 15 amino acids. The CDR3 here is CASSLEGRINYGYSF. The CDR3 DNA sequence: TGCGCCAGCAGCTTGGAGGGCAGGATTAACTATGGCTACTCCTTC.

This chain links TRBV28 with TRBJ2-7, with D possibly TRBD1 on 5 matching bases. Germline CDR1 MDHEN, CDR2 SYDVKM. Trimming shortened V by 5 bases and J by 1 base, and 12 bases separated the two germline ends. The CDR3 contains 14 residues. The DNA of the CDR3 is TGTGCCAGCAGTCAAGTACAGGTTTCCTACGAGCAGTACTTC. Translating gives CASSQVQVSYEQYF. Using reference TRBV28 and TRBJ2-7 for the parts outside the CDR3, the full variable domain is DVKVTQSSRYLVKRTGEKVFLECVQDMDHENMFWYRQDPGLGLRLIYFSYDVKMKEKGDIPEGYSVSREKKERFSLILESASTNQTSMYLCASSQVQVSYEQYFGPGTRLTVT.